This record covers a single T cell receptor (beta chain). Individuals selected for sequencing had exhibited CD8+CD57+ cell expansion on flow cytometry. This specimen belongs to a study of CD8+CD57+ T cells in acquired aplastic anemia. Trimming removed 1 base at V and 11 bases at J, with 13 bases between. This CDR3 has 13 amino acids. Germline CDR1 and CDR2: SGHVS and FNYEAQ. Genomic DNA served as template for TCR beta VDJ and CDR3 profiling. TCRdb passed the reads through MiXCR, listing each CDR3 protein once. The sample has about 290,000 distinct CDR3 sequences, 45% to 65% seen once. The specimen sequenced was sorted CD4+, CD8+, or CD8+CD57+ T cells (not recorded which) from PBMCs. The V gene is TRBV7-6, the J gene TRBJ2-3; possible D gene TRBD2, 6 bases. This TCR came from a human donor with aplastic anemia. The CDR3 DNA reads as TGTGCCAGCAGCTTAGGACTAGGTAATGAGCAGTATTTT. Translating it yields CASSLGLGNEQYF.